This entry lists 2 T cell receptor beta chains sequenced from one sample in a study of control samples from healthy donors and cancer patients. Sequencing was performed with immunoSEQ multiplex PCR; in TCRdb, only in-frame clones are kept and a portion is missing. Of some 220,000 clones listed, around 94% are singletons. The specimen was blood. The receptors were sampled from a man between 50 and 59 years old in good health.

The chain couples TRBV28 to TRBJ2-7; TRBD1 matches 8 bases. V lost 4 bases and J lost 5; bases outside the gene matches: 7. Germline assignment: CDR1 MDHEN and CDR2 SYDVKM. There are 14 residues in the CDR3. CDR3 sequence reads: CASSSPGQVNEQYF. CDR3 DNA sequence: TGTGCCAGCAGTTCCCCGGGACAGGTCAACGAGCAGTACTTC. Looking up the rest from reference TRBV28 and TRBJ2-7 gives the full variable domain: DVKVTQSSRYLVKRTGEKVFLECVQDMDHENMFWYRQDPGLGLRLIYFSYDVKMKEKGDIPEGYSVSREKKERFSLILESASTNQTSMYLCASSSPGQVNEQYFGPGTRLTVT.

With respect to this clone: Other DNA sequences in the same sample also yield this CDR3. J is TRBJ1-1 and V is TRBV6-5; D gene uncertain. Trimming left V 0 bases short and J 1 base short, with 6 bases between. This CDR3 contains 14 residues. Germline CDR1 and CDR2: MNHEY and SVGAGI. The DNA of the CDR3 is TGTGCCAGCAGTTACTCGACGGGGAACACTGAAGCTTTCTTT. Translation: CASSYSTGNTEAFF.